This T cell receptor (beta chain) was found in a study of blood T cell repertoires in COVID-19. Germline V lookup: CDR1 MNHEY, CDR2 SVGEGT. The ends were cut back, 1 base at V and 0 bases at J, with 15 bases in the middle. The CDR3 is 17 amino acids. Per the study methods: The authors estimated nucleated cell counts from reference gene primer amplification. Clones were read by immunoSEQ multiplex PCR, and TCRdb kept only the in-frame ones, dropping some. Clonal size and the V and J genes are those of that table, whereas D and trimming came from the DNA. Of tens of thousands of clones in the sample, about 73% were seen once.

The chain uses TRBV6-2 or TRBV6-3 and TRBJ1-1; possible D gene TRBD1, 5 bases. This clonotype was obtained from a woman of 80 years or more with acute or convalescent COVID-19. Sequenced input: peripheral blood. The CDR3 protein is CASSYYPRGSMNTEAFF. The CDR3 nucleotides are TGTGCCAGCAGTTACTATCCACGGGGGAGCATGAACACTGAAGCTTTCTTT.